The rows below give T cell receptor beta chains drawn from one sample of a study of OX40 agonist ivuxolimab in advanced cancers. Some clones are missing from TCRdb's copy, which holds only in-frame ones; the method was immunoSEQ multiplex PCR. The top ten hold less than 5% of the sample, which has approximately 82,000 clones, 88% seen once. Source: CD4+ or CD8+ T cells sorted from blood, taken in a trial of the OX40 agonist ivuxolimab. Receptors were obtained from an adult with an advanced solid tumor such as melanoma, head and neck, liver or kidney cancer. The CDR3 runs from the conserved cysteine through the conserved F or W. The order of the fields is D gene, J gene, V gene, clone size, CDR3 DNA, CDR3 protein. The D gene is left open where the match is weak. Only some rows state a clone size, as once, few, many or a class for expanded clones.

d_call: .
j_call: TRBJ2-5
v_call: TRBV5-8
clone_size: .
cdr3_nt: TGTGCCAGCAGCTTGGGACAGTCAGAGACCCAGTACTTC
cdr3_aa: CASSLGQSETQYF

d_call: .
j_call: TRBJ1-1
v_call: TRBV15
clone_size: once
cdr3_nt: TGTGCCACCAGCAGAGATCTGAGTAAGGGACGTTGGAACACTGAAGCTTTCTTT
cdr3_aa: CATSRDLSKGRWNTEAFF

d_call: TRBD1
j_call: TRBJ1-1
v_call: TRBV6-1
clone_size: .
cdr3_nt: TGTGCCAGCAGTGGGGGAACAGGGGGCCGTGAAGCTTTCTTT
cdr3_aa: CASSGGTGGREAFF

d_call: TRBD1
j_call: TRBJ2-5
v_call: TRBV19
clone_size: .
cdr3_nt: TGTGCCAGTAGTATAGGACAGGGGCAAGAGACCCAGTACTTC
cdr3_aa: CASSIGQGQETQYF

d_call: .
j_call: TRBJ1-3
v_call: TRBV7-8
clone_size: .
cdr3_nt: TGTGCCAGCAGCTTATACGGAGACTCTGGAAACACCATATATTTT
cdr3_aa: CASSLYGDSGNTIYF

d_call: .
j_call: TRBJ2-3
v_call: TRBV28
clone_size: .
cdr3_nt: TGTGCCAGCAGTCTCAAGGGGGATACGCAGTATTTT
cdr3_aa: CASSLKGDTQYF

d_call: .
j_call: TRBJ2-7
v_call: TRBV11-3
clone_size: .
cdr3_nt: TGTGCCAGCAGCACCCAAAACACCTACGAGCAGTACTTC
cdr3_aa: CASSTQNTYEQYF

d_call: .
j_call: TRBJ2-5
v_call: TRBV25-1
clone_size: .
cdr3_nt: TGTGCCAGCAGTGAATCGATCGGGTGGGCAGAGACCCAGTACTTC
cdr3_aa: CASSESIGWAETQYF

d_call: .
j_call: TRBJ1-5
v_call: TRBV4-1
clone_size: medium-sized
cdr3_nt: TGCGCCAGCAGCCAAGATCTTGATCAGCCCCAGCATTTT
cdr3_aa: CASSQDLDQPQHF

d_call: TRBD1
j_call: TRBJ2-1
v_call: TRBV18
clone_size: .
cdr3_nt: TGTGCCAGCTCACTCGGGACAGGGGCCTACAATGAGCAGTTCTTC
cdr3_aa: CASSLGTGAYNEQFF

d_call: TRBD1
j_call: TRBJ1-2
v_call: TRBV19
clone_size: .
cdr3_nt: TGTGCCAGTAGTCCAGGGGGAGACTATGGCTACACCTTC
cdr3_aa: CASSPGGDYGYTF

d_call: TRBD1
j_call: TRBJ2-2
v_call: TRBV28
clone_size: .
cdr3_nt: TGTGCCAGCAGTTTCGGGACAGGGATGACCGGGGAGCTGTTTTTT
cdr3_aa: CASSFGTGMTGELFF

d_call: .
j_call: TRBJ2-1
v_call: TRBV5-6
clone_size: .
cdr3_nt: TGTGCCAGCGGACCCAAGGGCCGGGAGCAGTTCTTC
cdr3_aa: CASGPKGREQFF

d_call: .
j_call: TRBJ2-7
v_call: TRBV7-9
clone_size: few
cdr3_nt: TGTGCCGGAGGGGGGATGGAAGAGCAGTACTTC
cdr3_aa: CAGGGMEEQYF

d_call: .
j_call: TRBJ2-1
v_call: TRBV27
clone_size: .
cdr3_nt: TGTGCCAGCGGGAGGACAGGGACTAAGGGTGAGCAGTTCTTC
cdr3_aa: CASGRTGTKGEQFF

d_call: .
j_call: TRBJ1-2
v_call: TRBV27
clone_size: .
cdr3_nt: TGTGCCAGCTCGTTTCAAGGACAGTCTAACTATGGCTACACCTTC
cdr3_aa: CASSFQGQSNYGYTF